The rows below give T cell receptor beta chains drawn from one sample of a study of blood T cell repertoires in COVID-19. Generated by immunoSEQ multiplex PCR, the TCRdb table keeps only in-frame clones and is missing some. The top ten hold 0.6% to 1% of the sample, which has 200,000 or so clones, roughly nine tenths seen once. Sequencing was performed on peripheral blood. The receptors shown here come from a woman between 65 and 79 years old with acute or convalescent COVID-19. Both conserved end residues are trimmed from each CDR3. D genes are given only for firm matches.

TRBJ1-6,TRBD1,TRBV19,ASSQTGGFSPLH
TRBJ1-4,TRBD1,TRBV5-5,ASSILPGTGEEKLF
TRBJ2-1,TRBD1,TRBV5-4,ASRRDRDTYNEQF
TRBJ2-5,TRBD1,TRBV7-2,ASSLVDRAQETQY
TRBJ2-5,NA,TRBV19,ASSNPLAIQETQY
TRBJ2-7,NA,TRBV7-7,ASRPSGRDTTYEQY
TRBJ2-2,TRBD1,TRBV7-6,ASSPTGAGELF
TRBJ2-3,NA,TRBV19,ASSLSVGGSDTQY
TRBJ2-5,NA,TRBV7-2,ASSRYGAGETQY
TRBJ2-1,NA,TRBV7-8,ASSLWTGRDNEQF
TRBJ1-2,TRBD1,TRBV10-2,ASSGQGEGYT
TRBJ2-7,NA,TRBV12-5,ASGLESIKQY
TRBJ2-3,TRBD2,TRBV9,ASSAWGLIADTQY